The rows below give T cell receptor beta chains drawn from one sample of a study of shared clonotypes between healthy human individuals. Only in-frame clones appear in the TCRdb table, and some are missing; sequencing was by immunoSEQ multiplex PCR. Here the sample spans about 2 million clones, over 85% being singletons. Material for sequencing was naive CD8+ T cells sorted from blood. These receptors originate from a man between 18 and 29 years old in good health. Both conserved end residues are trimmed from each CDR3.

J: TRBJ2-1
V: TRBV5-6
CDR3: ASSFSGSGSDRF

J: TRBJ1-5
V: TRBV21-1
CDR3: ASSIVSGTGPYQPQH

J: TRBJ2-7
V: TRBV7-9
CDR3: ASSSGSAYEQY

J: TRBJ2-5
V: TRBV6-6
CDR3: ASSYFGHKEETQY

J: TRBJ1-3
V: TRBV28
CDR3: ASNLQGSGNTIY

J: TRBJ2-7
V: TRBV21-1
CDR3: ASSKEVKRTGGVEQY

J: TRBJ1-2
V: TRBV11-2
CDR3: ASSGGGGYT

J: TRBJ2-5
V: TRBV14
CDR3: ASSQDFSERQETQY

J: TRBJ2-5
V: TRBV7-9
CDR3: ASSSDRDQETQY

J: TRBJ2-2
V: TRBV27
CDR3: ASSTTTGELF

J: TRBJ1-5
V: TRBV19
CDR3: ASTDGFYQPQH

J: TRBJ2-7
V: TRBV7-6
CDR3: ASSAHSSYEQY

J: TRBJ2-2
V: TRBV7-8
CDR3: ASSFIAGRTGELF

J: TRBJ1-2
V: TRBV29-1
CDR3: SVGTIYGYT

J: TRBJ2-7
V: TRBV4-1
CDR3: ASSQVASGAYEQY

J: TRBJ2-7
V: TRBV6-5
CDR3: ASSYEQGLPYEQY

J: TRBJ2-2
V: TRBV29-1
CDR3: SVLDRSDTGELF

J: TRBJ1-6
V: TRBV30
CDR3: AWTAGTGYSPLH

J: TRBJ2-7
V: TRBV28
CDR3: ASSQVGVYEQY

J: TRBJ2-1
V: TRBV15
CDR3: ATSRGSAYRDKDLIGGYNEQF

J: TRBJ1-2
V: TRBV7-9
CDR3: ASSLDRAYGYT

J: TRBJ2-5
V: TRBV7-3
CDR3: ASSQLGLEEETQY

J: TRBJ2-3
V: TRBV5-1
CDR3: ASSLDSEKSTDTQY

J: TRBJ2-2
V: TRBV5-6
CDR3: ASSSVMNTGELF

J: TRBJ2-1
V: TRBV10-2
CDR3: ASSRLAGGSNLYNEQF

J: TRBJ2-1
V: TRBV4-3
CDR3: ASSQDRLALAYNEQF

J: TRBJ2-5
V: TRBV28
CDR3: ASKFMETQY

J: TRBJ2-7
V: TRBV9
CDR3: ASSHGGGKDEQY

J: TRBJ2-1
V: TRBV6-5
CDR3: ASGDPGNEQF

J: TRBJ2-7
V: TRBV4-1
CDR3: ASSQERGTTGTDYEQY

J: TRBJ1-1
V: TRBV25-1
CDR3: ASSQTGDTEAF

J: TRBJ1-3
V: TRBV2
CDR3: ASSELGRSSGNTIY

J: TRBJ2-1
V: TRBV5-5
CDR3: ASSLGLSSYNEQF

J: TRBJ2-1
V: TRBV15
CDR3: ATDEGQGNEQF

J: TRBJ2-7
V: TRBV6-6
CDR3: ASSYAGFSSYEQY

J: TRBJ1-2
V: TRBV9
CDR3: ASSFWTGDGYT

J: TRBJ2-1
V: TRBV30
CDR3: AWSGAAGNYNEQF

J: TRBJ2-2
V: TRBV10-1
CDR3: ASSQGYTGELF

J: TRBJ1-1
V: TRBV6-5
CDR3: ASSLPEGNTEAF

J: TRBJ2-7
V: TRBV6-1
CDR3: ATRGGADYEQY